This T cell receptor (beta chain) came from a study of blood T cell repertoires in COVID-19. Study context: In each case, the material was cDNA or gDNA derived from T cells, B-cell-depleted T cells, or PBMCs.

The repertoire was sequenced with immunoSEQ multiplex PCR; TCRdb's copy has only in-frame clones and lacks some. In the table there are 200,000 to 250,000 clones, around 86% of which are singletons. The germline V gene has CDR1 LNHDA and CDR2 SQIVND (reference sequence). The V segment lost 5 bases and the J segment 6 bases; nucleotides outside the gene matches: 8. The CDR3 covers 16 residues. Participant age was roughly 18 to 100 years, and participants resided in roughly 25 US areas. Symptom resolution, clearance, or two negative PCRs marked the recovered donors of Cohort 3. This TCR came from a woman between 50 and 59 years old who had recovered from COVID-19. Sequences were obtained from PBMCs or T cells enriched from blood (not recorded which). The chain joins TRBV19 to TRBJ2-1, with 12 bases fitting TRBD2. The DNA of the CDR3 is TGTGCCAGTAGTCCAGGACTAGCGGGGTGGGTCAATGAGCAGTTCTTC. It is translated as CASSPGLAGWVNEQFF.